The clone carrying this TCR beta chain is a singleton in its sample. Its specificity is not known. These data belong to a study of somatic mutations in cytotoxic T cells in rheumatoid arthritis. Measured with immunoSEQ multiplex PCR; TCRdb has only the in-frame clones, and not every one. The sample includes some 29,000 clones, 85% to 90% of them seen just once. The CD4+ and CD8+ fractions came from positive magnetic bead selection and were purity-checked by flow cytometry. Study-wide points: Age-matched healthy controls and rheumatoid arthritis patients had CD8+ T-cell clonality that did not differ significantly.

What was sequenced was CD8+ T cells sorted from blood. The origin of this receptor is an adult with rheumatoid arthritis.

DNA for the CDR3: TGTGCCATCAGTGAGTTGTCAGGGGGAGACTATGGCTACACCTTC. Its protein product is CAISELSGGDYGYTF. This chain joins TRBV10-3 and TRBJ1-2; 7 bases match TRBD1. CDR1 is ENHRY and CDR2 is SYGVKD in the germline V gene. The CDR3 is 15 residues long. V was clipped by 1 base and J by 3 bases; unmatched bases: 5.